The rows below give T cell receptor beta chains drawn from one sample of a study of shared clonotypes between healthy human individuals. The method was immunoSEQ multiplex PCR; TCRdb's version includes in-frame clones alone and lacks a portion of them. This table holds under 1,100,000 clones, approximately 72% found once. The sequenced material came from memory CD4+ T cells sorted from blood. These receptors all come from a man aged 18 to 30 in good health. CDR3s include the opening cysteine and the closing phenylalanine or tryptophan. D genes are given only for firm matches. The size field is filled for only some rows; it gives once, few, many or a size class.

V,D,J,size,DNA,CDR3
TRBV28,-,TRBJ1-3,-,TGTGCCAGCAGTTTGTCTGGAAACACCATATATTTT,CASSLSGNTIYF
TRBV4-1,TRBD1,TRBJ2-7,-,TGCGCCAGCAGCCTACCGGACAGGGATATGAACGAGCAGTACTTC,CASSLPDRDMNEQYF
TRBV7-8,-,TRBJ1-1,-,TGTGCCAGCAGACTGGGACAACCGGGTGAAGCTTTCTTT,CASRLGQPGEAFF
TRBV11-2,TRBD2,TRBJ2-5,once,TGTGCCAGCGGCGTCCCCGGGAGGCAAGAGACCCAGTACTTC,CASGVPGRQETQYF
TRBV10-1,TRBD2,TRBJ2-3,-,TGCGCCAGCAGTGTGAGCGGGGGGGCTCGCACAGATACGCAGTATTTT,CASSVSGGARTDTQYF
TRBV5-1,-,TRBJ1-5,-,TGCGCCAGCAGCTTGGAGGGGCGGCCCAATCAGCCCCAGCATTTT,CASSLEGRPNQPQHF
TRBV7-9,-,TRBJ1-3,-,TGTGCCAGCCGCCAGGGAGGAGGAAACACCATATATTTT,CASRQGGGNTIYF
TRBV10-3,TRBD1,TRBJ2-3,-,TGTGCCATCAGTGAGGGTTTGGGGACAGGCACAGATACGCAGTATTTT,CAISEGLGTGTDTQYF
TRBV2,-,TRBJ2-2,-,TGTGCCAGCAGACTCAGGGGGGCCGGGGAGCTGTTTTTT,CASRLRGAGELFF
TRBV7-2,TRBD1,TRBJ2-7,-,TGTGCCAGCAGCCGATCGACAGGGCCCTACGAGCAGTACTTC,CASSRSTGPYEQYF
TRBV29-1,TRBD1,TRBJ2-5,once,TGCAGCGTTGAAAAGGGGCAGGGGGTTGGCCAGTACTTC,CSVEKGQGVGQYF
TRBV27,TRBD2,TRBJ2-7,-,TGTGCCAGCAGTGCGACTAGCGGGGGGGCCGAGCAGTACTTC,CASSATSGGAEQYF
TRBV7-8,-,TRBJ1-2,-,TGTGCCAGCAGCCCCGACAGGTTCTATGGCTACACCTTC,CASSPDRFYGYTF
TRBV7-2,-,TRBJ2-7,-,TGTGCCAGCAGCGGGTCGGGGGTATCCTACGAGCAGTACTTC,CASSGSGVSYEQYF
TRBV2,-,TRBJ2-4,-,TGTGCCAGCAGTAGAGCCAAGAGGGACCCCGTAGGCGGGATTCAGTACTTC,CASSRAKRDPVGGIQYF
TRBV6-5,TRBD1,TRBJ1-1,-,TGTGCCAGCAGTGCAACGACAGGGAGGGACACTGAAGCTTTCTTT,CASSATTGRDTEAFF
TRBV6-5,-,TRBJ2-7,-,TGTGCCAGCAGTTACTCCCCGGACAGACGCTACGAGCAGTACTTC,CASSYSPDRRYEQYF
TRBV2,-,TRBJ2-5,-,TGTGCCAGCAGCGAAGGGCCGGGTGCGACCCAGTACTTC,CASSEGPGATQYF
TRBV5-1,-,TRBJ2-2,-,TGCGCCAGCAGCTCGAGGATCGCGAACACCGGGGAGCTGTTTTTT,CASSSRIANTGELFF
TRBV10-3,-,TRBJ2-1,-,TGTGCCATCAGTGACCTGGGGTCCTACAATGAGCAGTTCTTC,CAISDLGSYNEQFF
TRBV6-5,-,TRBJ1-1,-,TGTGCCAGCAGTTACTCCCAGGTTAACACTGAAGCTTTCTTT,CASSYSQVNTEAFF
TRBV6-4,-,TRBJ1-5,-,TGTGCCAGCAGTGTATCCAGGGAAGTTGGCAATCAGCCCCAGCATTTT,CASSVSREVGNQPQHF
TRBV15,TRBD1,TRBJ2-3,-,TGTGCCACCAGCAGAGGTCAGACAGGGGTAGATACGCAGTATTTT,CATSRGQTGVDTQYF
TRBV10-1,-,TRBJ2-5,-,TGCCCGTCGGAGACCCAGTACTTC,CPSETQYF
TRBV19,TRBD2,TRBJ2-5,many,TGTGCCAGTAGTGAAGATAGCGGGACCCAAGAGACCCAGTACTTC,CASSEDSGTQETQYF
TRBV18,-,TRBJ2-5,-,TGTGCCAGCTCACCGCGTAAGGCCGCAGAGACCCAGTACTTC,CASSPRKAAETQYF
TRBV7-8,-,TRBJ2-1,few,TGTGCCAGCAGCTTCGAGCAAGAGCAGTTCTTC,CASSFEQEQFF
TRBV30,TRBD1,TRBJ1-5,many,TGTGCCCTTGGTGGGACAGCAACTGTTCAGCCCCAGCATTTT,CALGGTATVQPQHF
TRBV28,-,TRBJ2-7,few,TGTGCCAGCACTTCAGGGTCGCTCGGATACGAGCAGTACTTC,CASTSGSLGYEQYF
TRBV19,-,TRBJ1-1,many,TGTGCCAGTAGTCCCGGGCCCTTGAACACTGAAGCTTTCTTT,CASSPGPLNTEAFF
TRBV7-9,-,TRBJ2-5,-,TGTGCCAGCAGCTCCCAAAAGGGGGGGCTTTTAGAGACCCAGTACTTC,CASSSQKGGLLETQYF
TRBV19,TRBD1,TRBJ1-2,-,TGTGCCACCACAGGGGGCGCCGATGGCTACACCTTC,CATTGGADGYTF
TRBV19,-,TRBJ1-3,-,TGTGCCAGTAGAGGCCAGGAGCCCTCTGGAAACACCATATATTTT,CASRGQEPSGNTIYF
TRBV5-1,-,TRBJ1-6,-,TGCGCCAGCAGTCCAACAGAAAATAATTCACCCCTCCACTTT,CASSPTENNSPLHF
TRBV27,-,TRBJ1-2,-,TGTGCCAGCAGTCCACATTTGACAGGACGTAACTATGGCTACACCTTC,CASSPHLTGRNYGYTF
TRBV27,TRBD1,TRBJ2-5,-,TGTGCCAGCAGTTTCACACCCGGACAGGCCGGGGAGACCCAGTACTTC,CASSFTPGQAGETQYF
TRBV7-2,TRBD2,TRBJ2-7,few,TGTGCCAGCAGCTTAGGGGGCGGGAGGCTCCCCTACGAGCAGTACTTC,CASSLGGGRLPYEQYF